These 3 T cell receptor beta chains were sequenced from one sample in a study of shared clonotypes between healthy human individuals (dated by TCRdb to 2019 to 2021). For the CD8 naive samples, CD45RO-negative cells were positively selected for CCR7, yielding a CD45RA+CCR7+ population from which TemRA cells were excluded. The method behind the library was the immunoSEQ multiplex PCR assay. TCRdb obtained this table from immuneACCESS and retained in-frame rearrangements with V and J assigned. These tables miss some clones; where compared with another copy, unresolved V genes account for less than half of the shortfall, and the remainder is unexplained. This sample gives about 1,900,000 clones in total; over 85% of them show up just once. Around 1.2% of the sample belongs to the ten largest clones. The sequencing sample was made of naive CD8+ T cells sorted from blood. Read against the paper, the sample's cell subset or site label means: CD45RA+CCR7+. The receptors were gathered from a man between 18 and 29 years old in good health.

The chain couples TRBV25-1 to TRBJ2-5, with D perhaps matching TRBD2 (7 bases). The germline V and J ends were trimmed by 2 bases and 4 bases, with 17 bases remaining between them. Germline CDR1 is MGHDK and CDR2 is SYGVNS. The CDR3 sequence is 16 residues long. Here the CDR3 reads CASSEVGGQVRETQYF. CDR3 in DNA: TGTGCCAGCAGTGAAGTCGGGGGGCAGGTTCGAGAGACCCAGTACTTC.

The V gene is TRBV7-2, the J gene TRBJ2-1; TRBD2 matches 7 bases. The CDR3 sequence is 16 residues long. Germline values: CDR1 SGHTA, CDR2 FQGNSA. The V segment lost 6 bases and the J segment 7 bases; nucleotides outside the gene matches: 15. In nucleotides, the CDR3 is TGTGCCAGCAGTTTTTTAGGGTCCGGGGGAGGGAATGAGCAGTTCTTC. This codes for CASSFLGSGGGNEQFF.

This sequence joins TRBV5-6 and TRBJ1-1; D not certain. Germline V gene lookup returns CDR1 SGHDT and CDR2 YYEEEE. The CDR3 runs to 16 residues. The V gene lost 0 bases and the J gene lost 0 bases, with 12 bases spanning the gap. The CDR3 loop reads CASSLVAGPMNTEAFF. CDR3 sequence (DNA): TGTGCCAGCAGCTTGGTGGCAGGACCTATGAACACTGAAGCTTTCTTT.